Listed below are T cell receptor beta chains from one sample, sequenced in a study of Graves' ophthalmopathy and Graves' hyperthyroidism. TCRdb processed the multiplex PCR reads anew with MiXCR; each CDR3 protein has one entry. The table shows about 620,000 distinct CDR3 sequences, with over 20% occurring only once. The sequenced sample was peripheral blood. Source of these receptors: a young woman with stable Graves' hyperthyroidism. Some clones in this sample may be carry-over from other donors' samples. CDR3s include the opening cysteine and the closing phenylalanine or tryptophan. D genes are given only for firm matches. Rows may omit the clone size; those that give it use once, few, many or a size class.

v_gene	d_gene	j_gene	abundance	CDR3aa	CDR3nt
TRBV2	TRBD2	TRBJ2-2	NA	CASRGGTSGNTGELFF	TGTGCCAGCAGGGGCGGGACTAGCGGGAACACCGGGGAGCTGTTTTTT
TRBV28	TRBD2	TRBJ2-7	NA	CASSFVGGRLYEQYF	TGTGCCAGCAGTTTTGTAGGCGGGAGATTGTACGAGCAGTACTTC
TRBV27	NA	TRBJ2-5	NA	CASSLSLDQETQYF	TGTGCCAGCAGTTTATCGTTAGACCAAGAGACCCAGTACTTC
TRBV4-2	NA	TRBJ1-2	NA	CASSQEGGYNGYTF	TGTGCCAGCAGCCAAGAAGGAGGTTATAATGGCTACACCTTC
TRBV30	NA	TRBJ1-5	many	CAWSVYSNQPQHF	TGTGCCTGGAGTGTCTATAGCAATCAGCCCCAGCATTTT
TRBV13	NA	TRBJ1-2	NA	CASSPSVLRTASDLNYGYTF	TGTGCCAGCAGCCCTTCGGTCTTGCGGACGGCAAGCGACCTTAACTATGGCTACACCTTC
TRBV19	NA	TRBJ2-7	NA	CASSTQTGTRYYEQYF	TGTGCCAGTAGTACCCAAACCGGGACGAGATACTACGAGCAGTACTTC
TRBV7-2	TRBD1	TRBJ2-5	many	CASSQDRVETQYF	TGTGCCAGCAGCCAGGACAGGGTGGAGACCCAGTACTTC
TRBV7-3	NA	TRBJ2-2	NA	CASSSSPGLGGGELFF	TGTGCCAGCAGCTCCTCCCCCGGACTGGGAGGCGGGGAGCTGTTTTTT
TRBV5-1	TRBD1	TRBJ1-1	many	CASSTMTGATGAFF	TGCGCCAGCAGCACCATGACAGGGGCGACGGGAGCTTTCTTT
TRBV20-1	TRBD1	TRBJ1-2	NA	CSGNGRGQGAGYGYTF	TGCAGTGGGAATGGCAGGGGACAGGGGGCCGGCTATGGCTACACCTTC
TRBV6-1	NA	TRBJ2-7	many	CASSLDGTTYEQYF	TGTGCCAGCAGTCTTGACGGGACAACCTACGAGCAGTACTTC
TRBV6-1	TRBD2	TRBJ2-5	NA	CAIKREGHLPQTQYF	TGTGCCATAAAGCGGGAGGGCCATCTCCCACAGACCCAGTACTTC
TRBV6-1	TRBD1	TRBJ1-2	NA	CASQGGADYGYTF	TGTGCCAGCCAGGGGGGAGCGGACTATGGCTACACCTTC
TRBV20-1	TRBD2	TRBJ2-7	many	CSAKGGLAYYEQYF	TGCAGTGCCAAAGGGGGACTAGCTTACTACGAGCAGTACTTC
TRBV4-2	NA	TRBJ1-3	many	CASSQGAGSSGNTIYF	TGTGCCAGCAGCCAAGGGGCTGGAAGCTCTGGAAACACCATATATTTT
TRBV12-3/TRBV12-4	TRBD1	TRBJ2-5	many	CASSKYRGPGETQYF	TGTGCCAGCAGCAAGTACAGGGGGCCTGGGGAGACCCAGTACTTC
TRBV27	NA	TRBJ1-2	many	CASSLLAPTGPDGYTF	TGTGCCAGCAGTTTATTAGCTCCGACAGGACCGGATGGCTACACCTTC
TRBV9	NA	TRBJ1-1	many	CASSVRREGDTEAFF	TGTGCCAGCAGCGTTCGCCGGGAGGGGGACACTGAAGCTTTCTTT
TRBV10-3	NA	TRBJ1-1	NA	CATLARTGDTEAFF	TGTGCCACCCTTGCAAGGACCGGGGACACTGAAGCTTTCTTT
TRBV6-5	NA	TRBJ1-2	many	CASSYSGGEGGYTF	TGTGCCAGCAGTTACTCAGGAGGGGAGGGCGGCTACACCTTC
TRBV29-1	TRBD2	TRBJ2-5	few	CSALGREGETQYF	TGCAGCGCTTTGGGGAGGGAAGGAGAGACCCAGTACTTC
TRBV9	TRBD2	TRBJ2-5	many	CASSVGIAGGPETQYF	TGTGCCAGCAGCGTAGGGATAGCGGGAGGGCCGGAGACCCAGTACTTC
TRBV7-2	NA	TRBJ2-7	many	CASSQFQIDEQYF	TGTGCCAGCAGCCAATTTCAAATTGACGAGCAGTACTTC
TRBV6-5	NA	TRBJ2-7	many	CASRPTNYEQYF	TGTGCCAGCAGGCCCACGAACTACGAGCAGTACTTC
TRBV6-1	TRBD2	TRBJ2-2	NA	CASSEVPASGANTGELFF	TGTGCCAGCAGTGAAGTCCCGGCTAGCGGCGCGAACACCGGGGAGCTGTTTTTT